The 30 T cell receptor beta chains reported below all come from one sample, sequenced in a study of blood T cell repertoires in COVID-19. The table came from immunoSEQ multiplex PCR; TCRdb's copy has only in-frame clones and leaves some out. This table has about 270,000 clones, 80% to 90% appearing once. What was sequenced was PBMCs or T cells enriched from blood (not recorded which). The receptor set was obtained from a woman aged 18-35 years who had recovered from COVID-19.

The rearrangement joins TRBV6-1 to TRBJ2-5; tentative D call: TRBD1 (6 bases). Trimming removed 4 bases at V and 3 bases at J, with 18 bases between. Germline values: CDR1 MNHNS, CDR2 SASEGT. The CDR3 sequence is 16 residues long. The DNA for the CDR3 is TGTGCCAGCAGTGCGTCTTTACAGGGTCCTGAAGAGACCCAGTACTTC. Translation: CASSASLQGPEETQYF.

The count of this clone is one. The chain uses TRBV20-1 and TRBJ2-1; D could derive from TRBD1 or TRBD2 (5 bases each). Germline V gene sequence: CDR1 DFQATT, CDR2 SNEGSKA (reference sequence). Trimming stripped 3 bases from V and 2 bases from J, with 14 bases between. The CDR3 totals 15 residues. The CDR3 region is CSASGGAQTYNEQFF. The DNA for the CDR3 is TGCAGTGCTAGTGGGGGAGCCCAAACCTACAATGAGCAGTTCTTC.

Here the CDR3 DNA reads TGTGCCAGTAGTGTTAGCGGGGGGGTGAGTGGCAATGAGCAGTTCTTC. It yields the protein CASSVSGGVSGNEQFF. The genes are TRBV19 and TRBJ2-1; 11 bases match TRBD2. The V gene end was trimmed by 5 bases and the J gene end by 6 bases; junction bases not matched to a gene: 9. Germline CDR1 LNHDA, CDR2 SQIVND (reference sequence). The CDR3 consists of 16 residues.

The chain carries TRBV11-2 and TRBJ1-2, with D hard to call. The germline V and J ends were trimmed by 5 bases and 8 bases, with 12 bases remaining between them. The CDR3 consists of 12 residues. Germline CDR1 and CDR2: SGHAT and FQNNGV. The chain's CDR3 is CASSPLFFGYTF. DNA of the CDR3: TGTGCCAGCAGCCCTCTCTTCTTCGGCTACACCTTC.

This rearrangement joins TRBV4-1 to TRBJ1-2; D is unclear. Trimming took off 1 base at V and 4 bases at J, with 7 bases between the two ends. In germline, CDR1 is MGHRA, CDR2 YSYEKL. The CDR3 is 13 amino acids. The CDR3 protein is CASSQASVYGYTF. The CDR3 bases are TGCGCCAGCAGCCAAGCCTCGGTCTATGGCTACACCTTC.

The genes are TRBV25-1 and TRBJ1-6; the match to TRBD1 covers 8 bases. V shed 4 bases, J shed 8 bases, and the junction held 10 bases outside the gene matches. This CDR3 region has 16 residues. Germline CDR1 MGHDK, CDR2 SYGVNS. CDR3 loop: CASSAPEDRVYSPLHF. The CDR3 DNA follows: TGTGCCAGCAGTGCCCCGGAGGACAGGGTTTATTCACCCCTCCACTTT.

This clone was seen just once. V is TRBV5-1 and J is TRBJ2-2, with 9 bases matching TRBD2. Germline V lookup: CDR1 SGHRS, CDR2 YFSETQ. This CDR3 spans 16 amino acids. V lost 0 bases to trimming and J lost 4 bases; unmatched junction nucleotides: 4. The CDR3 region has the DNA TGCGCCAGCAGCTTGGGACTAGCGGAGACCACCGGGGAGCTGTTTTTT. Protein sequence: CASSLGLAETTGELFF.

V is TRBV6-1 and J is TRBJ1-2; D possibly corresponds to TRBD1 (6 bases). The V end lost 1 base, the J end lost 4 bases, and 10 bases lay between the germline ends. Germline CDR1 and CDR2: MNHNS and SASEGT. The CDR3 totals 14 residues. Written as DNA, the CDR3 is TGTGCCAGCAGTGAAGACAGGGCTTCCTATGGCTACACCTTC. This encodes CASSEDRASYGYTF.

The V and J genes are TRBV2 and TRBJ2-5, with TRBD2 identical over 12 bases. Germline V gene sequence: CDR1 SNHLY, CDR2 FYNNEI. V shed 2 bases, J shed 5 bases, and the junction held 15 bases outside the gene matches. The CDR3 is 19 residues long. CDR3 in amino acids: CASSEKPSGGANVLETQYF. CDR3 sequence (DNA): TGTGCCAGCAGTGAAAAACCTAGCGGGGGGGCAAATGTATTGGAGACCCAGTACTTC.

The V gene is TRBV15, the J gene TRBJ1-1; 9 bases align to TRBD1. The length of the CDR3 is 14 residues. CDR1 and CDR2 (germline): LNHNV, YYDKDF (reference sequence). After removal of 5 bases from V and 2 bases from J, the junction contained 3 bases not matched to a gene. CDR3 DNA: TGTGCCACCAGCCCAACAGGGGGCAACACTGAAGCTTTCTTT. It codes for CATSPTGGNTEAFF.

V gene TRBV5-4 combines with J gene TRBJ2-7; 8 bases line up with TRBD2. The germline gives CDR1 SGHNT, CDR2 YYREEE (reference sequence). This CDR3 contains 16 residues. Trimming took 2 bases from V and 0 from J; bases not matched to a gene: 7. In DNA form, the CDR3 reads TGTGCCAGCAGCTTTAACGCCCTAGCGGGCTCCTACGAGCAGTACTTC. Protein: CASSFNALAGSYEQYF.

The CDR3 is CASSEASGREQPQHF. Here the CDR3 DNA reads TGTGCCAGCAGTGAAGCCTCTGGACGGGAACAGCCCCAGCATTTT. J is TRBJ1-5 and V is TRBV2; D remains ambiguous. Germline V gene lookup returns CDR1 SNHLY and CDR2 FYNNEI. The CDR3 is made up of 15 amino acids. V lost 0 bases and J lost 7, with 13 bases in between.

With regard to this clone: A much larger clone differs from this one at a single base, so this may be a read error. The V call is TRBV10-3, the J call TRBJ1-2, with D unresolved. From germline, CDR1 is ENHRY and CDR2 SYGVKD. CDR3 length: 14 residues. The CDR3, as DNA: TGTGTCATCAGTGGATCCACTCAAGTCTATGGCTACACCTTC. Its protein is CVISGSTQVYGYTF.

The chain couples TRBV5-4 to TRBJ1-5; a weak D match, TRBD1 (5 bases). V gave up 1 base and J gave up 0 bases, with 5 bases separating them. The CDR3 length is 14 residues. The V gene's germline CDR1 is SGHNT and CDR2 YYREEE (reference sequence). CDR3 in amino acids: CASSLQGSNQPQHF. The CDR3 coding sequence is TGTGCCAGCAGCTTGCAGGGTAGCAATCAGCCCCAGCATTTT.

The rearrangement joins TRBV10-3 to TRBJ1-2; D is undetermined. This CDR3 has 12 amino acids. With 8 bases removed from V and 6 bases from J, the gap between germline ends came to 13 bases. Germline V gene data show CDR1 as ENHRY and CDR2 as SYGVKD. The CDR3 region has the DNA TGTGCCATCGGCGGGTCACCAAATGGCTACACCTTC. This codes for CAIGGSPNGYTF.

J is TRBJ1-1 and V is TRBV15; D is perhaps TRBD1 (6 bases). CDR1 is LNHNV, CDR2 YYDKDF, per germline (reference sequence). This CDR3 has 14 residues. Trimming pared 9 bases from V and 6 bases from J, leaving 20 bases between. Here the CDR3 reads CATTAQGGNAEAFF. The CDR3 DNA follows: TGTGCCACAACGGCACAGGGTGGTAATGCTGAAGCTTTCTTT.

This clone was detected a few times. This chain connects TRBV6-2 or TRBV6-3 to TRBJ1-2; D remains ambiguous. V was clipped by 2 bases and J by 2 bases, with 9 bases between them. The CDR3 is made up of 14 amino acids. Per the germline V gene, CDR1 is MNHEY and CDR2 is SVGEGT. Here the CDR3 reads CASSYRETNYGYTF. CDR3 DNA sequence: TGTGCCAGCAGTTACCGGGAAACCAACTATGGCTACACCTTC.

The chain is built from TRBV3-1 (or the pseudogene TRBV3-2) and TRBJ2-5, with D tentatively TRBD1 (5 bases). Trimming shortened V by 6 bases and J by 2 bases, and 10 bases separated the two germline ends. CDR3 size: 13 residues. CDR1 LGHDT and CDR2 YNNKEL come from the germline V gene (reference sequence). CDR3 nucleotides: TGTGCCAGCAGATTAGACAGTCAAGAGACCCAGTACTTC. This gives the protein CASRLDSQETQYF.

This sequence joins TRBV10-2 and TRBJ1-6; D not certain. Trimming took 7 bases from V and 0 from J, leaving 13 bases between them. Germline CDR1 and CDR2: WSHSY and SAAADI. CDR3 length: 16 residues. This CDR3 is CASTEQVSSYNSPLHF. The CDR3, as DNA: TGCGCCAGCACCGAGCAAGTAAGCTCCTATAATTCACCCCTCCACTTT.

CDR3 amino acids: CASRPPGGGRIGEAFF. The CDR3 DNA follows: TGCGCCAGCAGACCTCCGGGGGGGGGCAGGATTGGTGAAGCTTTCTTT. V is TRBV10-2 and J is TRBJ1-1; a weak D match, TRBD1 (6 bases). Looked up from germline, CDR1 is WSHSY and CDR2 is SAAADI. The CDR3 has 16 residues. V was cut by 6 bases and J by 7 bases, with 24 bases left in between.

The J gene is TRBJ1-5, the V gene TRBV7-8; D remains unclear. Trimming took off 1 base at V and 6 bases at J, with 10 bases between the two ends. The CDR3 has 14 amino acids. CDR1 is SGHVS and CDR2 is FQNEAQ in the germline V gene. The CDR3 sequence is CASSLVSRFQPQHF. The CDR3 DNA follows: TGTGCCAGCAGCTTAGTTTCCCGGTTTCAGCCCCAGCATTTT.

The gene calls are TRBV28 and TRBJ1-5; no definite D call. Germline V CDR1 and CDR2: MDHEN, SYDVKM. V was shortened by 3 bases and J by 11 bases, with 11 bases between the two germline ends. The CDR3 length is 12 residues. CDR3 DNA sequence: TGTGCCAGCAGTTTCTATATCCTGGCCCAGCATTTT. As protein: CASSFYILAQHF.

The chain links TRBV4-1 to TRBJ2-3; 11 nucleotides align to TRBD2. Germline CDR1 and CDR2: MGHRA and YSYEKL. Trimming cost V 0 bases and J 3 bases; bases outside gene matches: 5. The CDR3 consists of 17 residues. CDR3 in DNA: TGCGCCAGCAGCCAAGATAGGGGACTAGCGGTGACAGATACGCAGTATTTT. This translates into CASSQDRGLAVTDTQYF.

The V and J genes are TRBV6-5 and TRBJ2-1; D perhaps matches TRBD2 (6 bases). Trimming removed 7 bases from V and 15 bases from J, with 22 bases in between. The CDR3 is 13 residues long. The germline V gene encodes CDR1 MNHEY and CDR2 SVGAGI. The DNA of the CDR3 is TGTGCCAGCACTTCACGTGGGGGGAGAGGTCCGTTCTTC. It encodes CASTSRGGRGPFF.

The rearrangement uses TRBV5-6 and TRBJ2-5; tentative D call: TRBD1 (6 bases). Trimming took off 0 bases at V and 10 bases at J, with 19 bases between the two ends. In germline, CDR1 is SGHDT, CDR2 YYEEEE. The CDR3 loop spans 15 amino acids. The CDR3 sequence is CASSLGRGWIEGQYF. The CDR3 region has the DNA TGTGCCAGCAGCTTGGGTAGGGGGTGGATAGAGGGCCAGTACTTC.

Note on this clone: Other DNA sequences of this sample code for an identical CDR3. V gene TRBV7-9 combines with J gene TRBJ2-5, with 9 positions matching TRBD1. This CDR3 region has 13 residues. CDR1 is SEHNR and CDR2 is FQNEAQ in the germline V gene (reference sequence). With V trimmed by 5 bases and J by 5 bases, 3 bases remained unmatched. The CDR3 is CASSPQGAETQYF. DNA for the CDR3: TGTGCCAGCAGCCCACAGGGGGCGGAGACCCAGTACTTC.

The genes are TRBV19 and TRBJ1-2, with 10 positions matching TRBD1. Germline V gene data show CDR1 as LNHDA and CDR2 as SQIVND (reference sequence). V shed 6 bases, J shed 8 bases, and the junction held 21 bases outside the gene matches. The CDR3 loop spans 18 amino acids. CDR3 in amino acids: CASRPWAGTGAQDRGYTF. CDR3 sequence (DNA): TGTGCCAGTAGACCCTGGGCCGGGACAGGGGCCCAAGATCGCGGCTACACCTTC.

The chain is built from TRBV28 and TRBJ2-7; 8 nucleotides match TRBD1. The J segment lost 5 bases and the V segment lost 5 bases, leaving 8 bases of the junction unmatched. The CDR3 extends over 14 amino acids. CDR1 and CDR2 from the germline V gene are MDHEN and SYDVKM. In nucleotides, the CDR3 is TGTGCCAGCAGTATAAGACAGGGGAGCCACGAGCAGTACTTC. It specifies CASSIRQGSHEQYF.

The gene calls are TRBV15 and TRBJ2-5, with D tentatively TRBD1 (6 bases). CDR1 and CDR2 (germline): LNHNV, YYDKDF (reference sequence). Between the trimmed V and J ends, which lost 1 base and 5 bases, there was a span of 8 bases. There are 13 residues in the CDR3. For the CDR3, the DNA is TGTGCCACCAGCAGAGCGCAGGGGGAGACCCAGTACTTC. It translates to CATSRAQGETQYF.

This chain uses TRBV28 with TRBJ1-2; 7 bases map to TRBD1. There are 15 residues in the CDR3. Trimming took 5 bases from V and 6 from J; bases not matched to a gene: 12. Germline V CDR1 and CDR2: MDHEN, SYDVKM. CDR3 protein: CASSHQGGASNGYTF. In nucleotides, the CDR3 is TGTGCCAGCAGTCATCAAGGGGGCGCATCGAATGGCTACACCTTC.